A selection of T cell receptor beta chains follows, all from one sample in a study of early T cells in non-severe SARS-CoV-2 infection. Via MiXCR, TCRdb re-called the 5' RACE reads, giving one row per CDR3 protein. The sample holds tens of thousands of distinct CDR3 sequences; about 12% are singletons and the top ten take over 7.5%. The source material was whole blood. Receptors originate from an adult who was a healthcare worker with PCR-confirmed SARS-CoV-2 infection or an uninfected control (not recorded which). The CDR3 runs from the conserved cysteine through the conserved F or W. The D gene is left open where the match is weak. Not all rows give a size; the values are once, few, many and, for expanded clones, a class.

CDR3 length: 12; J gene: TRBJ2-1; V gene: TRBV7-9; D gene: .; clone size: .; CDR3 protein: CASSSLAGEQFF; CDR3 DNA: TGTGCCAGCAGCTCTCTGGCCGGAGAGCAGTTCTTC
CDR3 length: 16; J gene: TRBJ2-2; V gene: TRBV7-9; D gene: TRBD1; clone size: .; CDR3 protein: CASSLPLGQYTGELFF; CDR3 DNA: TGTGCCAGCAGCTTACCCTTGGGACAGTACACCGGGGAGCTGTTTTTT
CDR3 length: 15; J gene: TRBJ1-2; V gene: TRBV6-6; D gene: TRBD1; clone size: many; CDR3 protein: CASSHRQGKDYGYTF; CDR3 DNA: TGTGCCAGCAGTCACAGACAGGGGAAGGACTATGGCTACACCTTC
CDR3 length: 12; J gene: TRBJ1-2; V gene: TRBV19; D gene: TRBD1; clone size: .; CDR3 protein: CASTILGQGYTF; CDR3 DNA: TGTGCCAGTACCATTCTCGGACAGGGTTACACCTTC
CDR3 length: 15; J gene: TRBJ1-4; V gene: TRBV6-6; D gene: TRBD1; clone size: few; CDR3 protein: CASSYSGTANEKLFF; CDR3 DNA: TGTGCCAGCAGTTATTCCGGGACAGCTAATGAAAAACTGTTTTTT
CDR3 length: 13; J gene: TRBJ2-7; V gene: TRBV6-5; D gene: .; clone size: few; CDR3 protein: CASSRQYSYEQYF; CDR3 DNA: TGTGCCAGCAGCAGACAGTACTCCTACGAGCAGTACTTC
CDR3 length: 13; J gene: TRBJ2-7; V gene: TRBV10-3; D gene: .; clone size: .; CDR3 protein: CAISEGSSYEQYF; CDR3 DNA: TGTGCCATCAGTGAGGGTAGTTCCTACGAGCAGTACTTC
CDR3 length: 15; J gene: TRBJ2-7; V gene: TRBV7-9; D gene: .; clone size: many; CDR3 protein: CASSLDPTYSYEQYF; CDR3 DNA: TGTGCCAGCAGCTTAGATCCCACCTACTCCTACGAGCAGTACTTC
CDR3 length: 15; J gene: TRBJ2-1; V gene: TRBV13; D gene: TRBD2; clone size: many; CDR3 protein: CASSSSGRAPNEQFF; CDR3 DNA: TGTGCCAGCAGCTCAAGCGGGAGGGCCCCGAATGAGCAGTTCTTC
CDR3 length: 15; J gene: TRBJ1-5; V gene: TRBV18; D gene: .; clone size: many; CDR3 protein: CASSPYGEQYQPQHF; CDR3 DNA: TGTGCCAGCTCACCCTACGGGGAGCAATATCAGCCCCAGCATTTT
CDR3 length: 14; J gene: TRBJ2-7; V gene: TRBV7-9; D gene: .; clone size: many; CDR3 protein: CASSLESWPYEQYF; CDR3 DNA: TGTGCCAGCAGCTTAGAAAGTTGGCCGTACGAGCAGTACTTC
CDR3 length: 14; J gene: TRBJ1-1; V gene: TRBV5-1; D gene: .; clone size: few; CDR3 protein: CASNLPGASTEAFF; CDR3 DNA: TGCGCCAGCAACCTACCGGGGGCGAGCACTGAAGCTTTCTTT
CDR3 length: 13; J gene: TRBJ1-5; V gene: TRBV29-1; D gene: .; clone size: few; CDR3 protein: CSVALGLNQPQHF; CDR3 DNA: TGCAGCGTTGCCCTGGGGCTAAATCAGCCCCAGCATTTT
CDR3 length: 16; J gene: TRBJ1-4; V gene: TRBV9; D gene: .; clone size: few; CDR3 protein: CASSVAEQANNEKLFF; CDR3 DNA: TGTGCCAGCAGCGTAGCAGAACAGGCCAATAATGAAAAACTGTTTTTT
CDR3 length: 14; J gene: TRBJ2-2; V gene: TRBV6-2/TRBV6-3; D gene: .; clone size: .; CDR3 protein: CASRNMGYTGELFF; CDR3 DNA: TGTGCCAGCAGAAACATGGGGTACACCGGGGAGCTGTTTTTT
CDR3 length: 18; J gene: TRBJ2-7; V gene: TRBV25-1; D gene: TRBD1; clone size: .; CDR3 protein: CASSERGQADSPLDEQYF; CDR3 DNA: TGTGCCAGCAGTGAGCGGGGACAGGCGGACTCCCCTTTGGACGAGCAGTACTTC
CDR3 length: 12; J gene: TRBJ1-1; V gene: TRBV5-1; D gene: .; clone size: many; CDR3 protein: CASSLGTGEAFF; CDR3 DNA: TGCGCCAGCAGCTTGGGTACTGGTGAAGCTTTCTTT
CDR3 length: 13; J gene: TRBJ2-7; V gene: TRBV18; D gene: .; clone size: .; CDR3 protein: CASSPVRMGEQYF; CDR3 DNA: TGTGCCAGCTCACCCGTTAGAATGGGCGAGCAGTACTTC
CDR3 length: 13; J gene: TRBJ1-1; V gene: TRBV9; D gene: .; clone size: .; CDR3 protein: CASSVGRGTEAFF; CDR3 DNA: TGTGCCAGCAGCGTAGGCCGAGGCACTGAAGCTTTCTTT
CDR3 length: 12; J gene: TRBJ1-2; V gene: TRBV29-1; D gene: .; clone size: many; CDR3 protein: CSADPWGSGYTF; CDR3 DNA: TGCAGCGCTGACCCTTGGGGTTCTGGCTACACCTTC
CDR3 length: 15; J gene: TRBJ2-7; V gene: TRBV2; D gene: TRBD2; clone size: many; CDR3 protein: CASSFTSGPTYEQYF; CDR3 DNA: TGTGCCAGCAGCTTTACTAGCGGACCGACCTACGAGCAGTACTTC
CDR3 length: 10; J gene: TRBJ2-5; V gene: TRBV6-1; D gene: .; clone size: once; CDR3 protein: CASKEETQYF; CDR3 DNA: TGTGCCAGCAAGGAAGAGACCCAGTACTTC
CDR3 length: 14; J gene: TRBJ2-3; V gene: TRBV6-5; D gene: TRBD1; clone size: few; CDR3 protein: CASKTDRITDTQYF; CDR3 DNA: TGTGCCAGCAAAACGGACAGGATCACAGATACGCAGTATTTT
CDR3 length: 15; J gene: TRBJ2-1; V gene: TRBV7-3; D gene: TRBD2; clone size: .; CDR3 protein: CASSQTSGGLSEQFF; CDR3 DNA: TGTGCCAGCAGCCAGACTAGCGGGGGGCTTAGTGAGCAGTTCTTC
CDR3 length: 13; J gene: TRBJ2-2; V gene: TRBV19; D gene: .; clone size: .; CDR3 protein: CASSNLLPGELFF; CDR3 DNA: TGTGCCAGTAGTAACCTTCTCCCCGGGGAGCTGTTTTTT
CDR3 length: 14; J gene: TRBJ1-1; V gene: TRBV28; D gene: .; clone size: many; CDR3 protein: CASSFNGGYTEAFF; CDR3 DNA: TGTGCCAGCAGTTTTAACGGGGGGTACACTGAAGCTTTCTTT
CDR3 length: 11; J gene: TRBJ2-7; V gene: TRBV7-9; D gene: .; clone size: .; CDR3 protein: CASSRGNEQYF; CDR3 DNA: TGTGCCAGCAGCCGGGGTAACGAGCAGTACTTC
CDR3 length: 14; J gene: TRBJ2-7; V gene: TRBV19; D gene: TRBD1; clone size: few; CDR3 protein: CASSFGTGGYEQYF; CDR3 DNA: TGTGCCAGTAGCTTCGGGACAGGAGGGTACGAGCAGTACTTC
CDR3 length: 13; J gene: TRBJ1-1; V gene: TRBV4-2; D gene: .; clone size: many; CDR3 protein: CASSQPRNTEAFF; CDR3 DNA: TGTGCCAGCAGCCAACCCAGGAACACTGAAGCTTTCTTT
CDR3 length: 15; J gene: TRBJ2-5; V gene: TRBV5-1; D gene: TRBD2; clone size: few; CDR3 protein: CASSLATSPQETQYF; CDR3 DNA: TGCGCCAGCAGCCTGGCGACTAGCCCCCAAGAGACCCAGTACTTC
CDR3 length: 11; J gene: TRBJ2-7; V gene: TRBV5-1; D gene: .; clone size: few; CDR3 protein: CASSLVYEQYF; CDR3 DNA: TGCGCCAGCAGCTTGGTCTACGAGCAGTACTTC
CDR3 length: 16; J gene: TRBJ1-2; V gene: TRBV4-2; D gene: .; clone size: many; CDR3 protein: CASSQDVGGGGYGYTF; CDR3 DNA: TGTGCCAGCAGCCAAGATGTGGGGGGCGGAGGCTATGGCTACACCTTC
CDR3 length: 15; J gene: TRBJ2-5; V gene: TRBV21-1; D gene: .; clone size: few; CDR3 protein: CASSKDEGSQETQYF; CDR3 DNA: TGTGCCAGCAGCAAAGATGAAGGGAGTCAAGAGACCCAGTACTTC
CDR3 length: 15; J gene: TRBJ2-3; V gene: TRBV24-1; D gene: .; clone size: many; CDR3 protein: CATSVLAGRTDTQYF; CDR3 DNA: TGTGCCACCAGTGTCCTAGCTGGGCGCACAGATACGCAGTATTTT
CDR3 length: 18; J gene: TRBJ2-2; V gene: TRBV6-6; D gene: TRBD2; clone size: few; CDR3 protein: CASSYWPSGGPQAGELFF; CDR3 DNA: TGTGCCAGCAGTTACTGGCCTAGCGGGGGCCCACAGGCGGGGGAGCTGTTTTTT
CDR3 length: 17; J gene: TRBJ2-3; V gene: TRBV4-2; D gene: .; clone size: .; CDR3 protein: CASSQGLLQGYTDTQYF; CDR3 DNA: TGTGCCAGCAGCCAAGGGCTCTTGCAGGGGTACACAGATACGCAGTATTTT
CDR3 length: 16; J gene: TRBJ2-1; V gene: TRBV5-1; D gene: .; clone size: few; CDR3 protein: CASSPKGALSYNEQFF; CDR3 DNA: TGCGCCAGCAGCCCTAAGGGCGCCCTCTCCTACAATGAGCAGTTCTTC
CDR3 length: 11; J gene: TRBJ2-5; V gene: TRBV10-3; D gene: .; clone size: .; CDR3 protein: CATSGEETQYF; CDR3 DNA: TGTGCCACCTCAGGGGAAGAGACCCAGTACTTC
CDR3 length: 16; J gene: TRBJ2-5; V gene: TRBV7-6; D gene: TRBD2; clone size: medium-sized; CDR3 protein: CASSPGGLAGGETQYF; CDR3 DNA: TGTGCCAGCAGCCCAGGGGGGCTAGCGGGAGGAGAGACCCAGTACTTC
CDR3 length: 15; J gene: TRBJ2-1; V gene: TRBV5-4; D gene: TRBD2; clone size: many; CDR3 protein: CASSGGGSSYNEQFF; CDR3 DNA: TGTGCCAGCAGCGGCGGGGGGTCTTCCTACAATGAGCAGTTCTTC
CDR3 length: 14; J gene: TRBJ1-3; V gene: TRBV13; D gene: .; clone size: few; CDR3 protein: CASSLRGKGNTIYF; CDR3 DNA: TGTGCCAGCAGCTTACGAGGGAAAGGAAACACCATATATTTT